The present entry profiles one TCR beta chain with its context. The cohort comprised adults aged about 18 to 90 years residing in approximately 25 US areas. In assigning cohorts, the study relied on participant-reported clinical history. The data derive from a study of blood T cell repertoires in COVID-19. For the study at large: T cells, B-cell-depleted T cells, or PBMCs supplied cDNA or gDNA.

Germline CDR1 reads MGHRA; CDR2 reads YSYEKL. The CDR3 has 18 residues. V dropped 3 bases and J dropped 3; count of bases not matched to a gene: 8. Measured with immunoSEQ multiplex PCR; TCRdb has only the in-frame clones, and not every one. The table includes under 250,000 clones, about nine tenths detected once. The specimen sequenced was PBMCs or T cells enriched from blood (not recorded which). This chain connects TRBV4-1 to TRBJ2-2; 12 bases match TRBD2. The clonotype was recovered from a woman aged 30 to 39 with acute COVID-19. Written as DNA, the CDR3 is TGCGCCAGCAGCCATCGACCTAGCGGGGGGGACCACACCGGGGAGCTGTTTTTT. The encoded protein is CASSHRPSGGDHTGELFF.